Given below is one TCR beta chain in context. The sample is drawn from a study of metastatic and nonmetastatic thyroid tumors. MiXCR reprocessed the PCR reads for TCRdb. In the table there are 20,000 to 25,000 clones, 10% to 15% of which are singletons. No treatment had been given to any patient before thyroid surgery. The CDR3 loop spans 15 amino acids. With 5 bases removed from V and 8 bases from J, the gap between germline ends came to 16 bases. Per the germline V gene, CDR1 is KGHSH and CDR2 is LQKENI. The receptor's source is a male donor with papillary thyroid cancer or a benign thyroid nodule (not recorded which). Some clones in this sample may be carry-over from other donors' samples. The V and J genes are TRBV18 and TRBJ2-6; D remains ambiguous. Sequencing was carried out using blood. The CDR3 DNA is TGTGCCAGCTCATTTCTCCCCTCTGGTTCCAACGTCCTGACTTTC. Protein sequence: CASSFLPSGSNVLTF. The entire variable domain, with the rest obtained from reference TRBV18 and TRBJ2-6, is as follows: NAGVMQNPRHLVRRRGQEARLRCSPMKGHSHVYWYRQLPEEGLKFMVYLQKENIIDESGMPKERFSAEFPKEGPSILRIQQVVRGDSAAYFCASSFLPSGSNVLTFGAGSRLTVL.